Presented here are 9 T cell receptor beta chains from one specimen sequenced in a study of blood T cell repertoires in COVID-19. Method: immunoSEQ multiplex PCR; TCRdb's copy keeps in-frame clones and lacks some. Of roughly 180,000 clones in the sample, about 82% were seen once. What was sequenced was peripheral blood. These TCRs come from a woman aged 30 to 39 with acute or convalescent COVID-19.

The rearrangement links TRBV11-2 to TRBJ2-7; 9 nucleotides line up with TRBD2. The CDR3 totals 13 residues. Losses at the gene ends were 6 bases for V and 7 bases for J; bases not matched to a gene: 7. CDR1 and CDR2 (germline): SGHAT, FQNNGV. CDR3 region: CASRPPTSGEQYF. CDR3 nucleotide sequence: TGTGCCAGCAGGCCCCCGACTAGCGGAGAGCAGTACTTC.

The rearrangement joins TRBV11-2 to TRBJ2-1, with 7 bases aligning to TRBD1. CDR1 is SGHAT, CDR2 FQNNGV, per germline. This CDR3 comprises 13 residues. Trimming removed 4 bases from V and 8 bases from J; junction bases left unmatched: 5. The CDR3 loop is CASSSTGLHEQFF. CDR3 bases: TGTGCCAGCAGCTCGACAGGGTTGCATGAGCAGTTCTTC.

The CDR3 DNA sequence: TGTGCCAGCAGCTACGGGGGGATGAGCACTGAAGCTTTCTTT. Translated: CASSYGGMSTEAFF. The chain uses TRBV11-2 and TRBJ1-1, with D possibly TRBD1 on 5 matching bases. From germline, CDR1 is SGHAT and CDR2 FQNNGV. Trimming pared 4 bases from V and 4 bases from J, leaving 13 bases between. The CDR3 has 14 residues. The full variable domain, completed using reference TRBV11-2 and TRBJ1-1, is EAGVAQSPRYKIIEKRQSVAFWCNPISGHATLYWYQQILGQGPKLLIQFQNNGVVDDSQLPKDRFSAERLKGVDSTLKIQPAKLEDSAVYLCASSYGGMSTEAFFGQGTRLTVV.

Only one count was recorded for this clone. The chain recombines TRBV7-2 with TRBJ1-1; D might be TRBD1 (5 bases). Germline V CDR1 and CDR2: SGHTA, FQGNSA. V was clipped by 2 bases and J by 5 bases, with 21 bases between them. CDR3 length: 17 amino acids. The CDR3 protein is CASSLTVLQGLGTEAFF. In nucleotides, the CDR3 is TGTGCCAGCAGCTTAACGGTTCTTCAGGGTCTGGGGACTGAAGCTTTCTTT. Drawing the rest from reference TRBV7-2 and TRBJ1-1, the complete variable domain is GAGVSQSPSNKVTEKGKDVELRCDPISGHTALYWYRQSLGQGLEFLIYFQGNSAPDKSGLPSDRFSAERTGGSVSTLTIQRTQQEDSAVYLCASSLTVLQGLGTEAFFGQGTRLTVV.

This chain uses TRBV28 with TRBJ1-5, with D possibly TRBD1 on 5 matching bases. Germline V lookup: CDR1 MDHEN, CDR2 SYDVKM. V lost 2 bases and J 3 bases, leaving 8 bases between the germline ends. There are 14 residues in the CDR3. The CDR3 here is CASSLDRVNQPQHF. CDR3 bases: TGTGCCAGCAGTTTAGACAGAGTCAATCAGCCCCAGCATTTT.

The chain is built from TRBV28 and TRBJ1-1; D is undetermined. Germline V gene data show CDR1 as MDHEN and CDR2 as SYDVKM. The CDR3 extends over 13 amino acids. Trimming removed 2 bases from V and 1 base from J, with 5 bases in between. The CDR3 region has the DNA TGTGCCAGCAGTTTAGGAGGGAACACTGAAGCTTTCTTT. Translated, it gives CASSLGGNTEAFF.

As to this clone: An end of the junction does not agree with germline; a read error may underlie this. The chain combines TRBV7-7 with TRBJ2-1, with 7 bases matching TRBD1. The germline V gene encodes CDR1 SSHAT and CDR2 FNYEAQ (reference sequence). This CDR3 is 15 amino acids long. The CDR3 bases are TGTGCTAGCAGCCCTAACAGGGGTCGGGGAAATGAGCAGTTCTTC. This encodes CASSPNRGRGNEQFF.

The CDR3 DNA reads as TGTGCCACCTCGAGGGTAGCGACCCATACGCAGTATTTT. Its protein product is CATSRVATHTQYF. The chain combines TRBV28 with TRBJ2-3; maybe TRBD2 (5 bases). Looked up from germline, CDR1 is MDHEN and CDR2 is SYDVKM. V was cut by 10 bases and J by 7 bases, with 18 bases left in between. The CDR3 spans 13 residues.

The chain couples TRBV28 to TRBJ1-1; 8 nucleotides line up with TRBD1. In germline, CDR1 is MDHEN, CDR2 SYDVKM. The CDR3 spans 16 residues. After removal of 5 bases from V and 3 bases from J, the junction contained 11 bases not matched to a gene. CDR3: CASSPIRGRADTEAFF. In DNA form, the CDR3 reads TGTGCCAGCAGTCCAATCAGGGGGCGCGCGGACACTGAAGCTTTCTTT.